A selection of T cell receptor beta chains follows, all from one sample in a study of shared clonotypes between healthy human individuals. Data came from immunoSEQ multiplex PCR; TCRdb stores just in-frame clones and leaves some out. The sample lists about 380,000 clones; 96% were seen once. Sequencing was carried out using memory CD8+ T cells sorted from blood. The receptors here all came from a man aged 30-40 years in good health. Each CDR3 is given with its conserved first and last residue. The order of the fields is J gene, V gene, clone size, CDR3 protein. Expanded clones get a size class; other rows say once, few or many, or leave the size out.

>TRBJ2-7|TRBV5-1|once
CASSLGFSTYEQYF
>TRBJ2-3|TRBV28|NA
CASSHHSGTDTQYF
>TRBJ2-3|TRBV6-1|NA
CASSEAKPGLAGLDGVNTQYF
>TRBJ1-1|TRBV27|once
CASSPSGATEAFF
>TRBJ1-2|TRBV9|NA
CASSVAPGQGAYGYTF
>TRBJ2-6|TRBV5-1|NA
CASSWTPVSGANVLTF
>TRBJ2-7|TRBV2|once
CASGTTQDGEQYF
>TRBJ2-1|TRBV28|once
CASSSISLEFF
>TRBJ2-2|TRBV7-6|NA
CASSLYRGLGAGELFF
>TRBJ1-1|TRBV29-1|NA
CSVSGQNTEAFF
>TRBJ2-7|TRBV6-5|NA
CASSYTAAAYEQYF
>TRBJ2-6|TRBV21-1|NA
CASSIGLYSPGANVLTF
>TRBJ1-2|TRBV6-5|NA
CASSYSGGFGYTF
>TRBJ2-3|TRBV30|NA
CAWRKREWDTQYF
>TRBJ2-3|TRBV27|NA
CASEPGLAGLRTDTQYF
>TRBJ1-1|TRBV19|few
CASSITGGTEAFF
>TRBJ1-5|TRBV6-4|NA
CASSADGNQPQHF
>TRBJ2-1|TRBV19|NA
CASSIAESLWGNEQFF
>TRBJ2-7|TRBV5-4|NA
CASSHGARGTYEQYF
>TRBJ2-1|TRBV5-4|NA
CASSSGTDLYNEQFF
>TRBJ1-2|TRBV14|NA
CASSQDRGHDYGYTF
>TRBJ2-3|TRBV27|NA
CASSWSGTSDGTQYF
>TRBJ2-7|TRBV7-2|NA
CASSLKGLASYEQYF
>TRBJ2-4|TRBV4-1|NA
CASSQESPGQKSLAKNIQYF
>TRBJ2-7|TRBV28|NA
CASSLWGRGPTYEQYF
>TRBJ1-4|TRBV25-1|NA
CASSARQGSGEKLFF
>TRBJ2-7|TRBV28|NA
CASSFPHSGYEQYF
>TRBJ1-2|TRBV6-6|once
CASSYRGDLGGYTF
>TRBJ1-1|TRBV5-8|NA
CASSPVGGTEAFF
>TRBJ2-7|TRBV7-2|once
CASSLAASALYEQYF
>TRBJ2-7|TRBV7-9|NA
CASSLAPFLEQYF
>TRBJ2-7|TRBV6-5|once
CASSYSLDAYEQYF
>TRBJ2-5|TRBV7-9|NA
CASSLGSTQQETQYF
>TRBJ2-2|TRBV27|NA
CASSLSLGGATGELFF
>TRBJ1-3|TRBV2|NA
CASSEWGTAGNTIYF
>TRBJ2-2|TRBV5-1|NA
CASSLVGGELFF
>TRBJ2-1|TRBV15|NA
CATRSDLAGGDEQFF
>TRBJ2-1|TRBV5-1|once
CASSVWGRDEQFF
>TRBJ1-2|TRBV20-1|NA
CSARGQGGYTF
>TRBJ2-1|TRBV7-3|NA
CASSFSSGSIYNEQFF
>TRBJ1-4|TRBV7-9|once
CASSLEGSSNEKLFF
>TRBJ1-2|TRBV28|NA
CASSSLGPRYGYTF
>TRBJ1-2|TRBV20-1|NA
CSGTGNYGYTF
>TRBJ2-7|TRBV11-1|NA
CASSLPFSGIGSYEQYF
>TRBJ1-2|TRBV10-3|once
CAISGRDREDYGYTF
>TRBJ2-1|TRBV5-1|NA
CASSLWGGGSYNEQFF
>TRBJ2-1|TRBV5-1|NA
CASSAGGTAYNEQFF
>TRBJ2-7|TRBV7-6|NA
CASSLTGAYEQYF
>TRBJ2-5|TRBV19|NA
CASSKPGQKETQYF
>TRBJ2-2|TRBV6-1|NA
CASQLLDSTGELFF
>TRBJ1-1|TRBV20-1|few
CSAKRNTEAFF
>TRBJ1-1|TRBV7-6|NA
CASSSGYEAFF
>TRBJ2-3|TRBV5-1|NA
CASSWTSGRDTQYF
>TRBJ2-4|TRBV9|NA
CASSGPGLAGLLAKNIQYF
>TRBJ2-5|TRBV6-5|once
CASSYLRGNQETQYF
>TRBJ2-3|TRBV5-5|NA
CASSLGNSGRADTQYF
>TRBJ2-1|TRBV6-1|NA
CASSEWVRYNEQFF
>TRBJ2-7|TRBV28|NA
CASSLQSGTTYEQYF
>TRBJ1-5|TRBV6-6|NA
CASRLDRVSNQPQHF